Following are 6 T cell receptor beta chains from one sample sequenced in a study of cytomegalovirus exposure and HLA in healthy donors. The PCR contained 60 Vbeta and 13 Jbeta primers. Method: immunoSEQ multiplex PCR; TCRdb's copy keeps in-frame clones and lacks some. This table lists approximately 110,000 clones. The sample consisted of PBMCs. The receptors stem from a man younger than 35 in good health and CMV-seronegative.

The chain uses TRBV15 and TRBJ1-2, with 8 bases aligning to TRBD1. CDR1 is LNHNV and CDR2 is YYDKDF in the germline V gene (reference sequence). The CDR3 is made up of 14 amino acids. The V segment lost 1 base and the J segment 8 bases; nucleotides outside the gene matches: 6. The chain's CDR3 is CATSRVGQVGGYTF. The CDR3, as DNA: TGTGCCACCAGCAGAGTGGGACAGGTAGGAGGCTACACCTTC.

The chain carries TRBV19 and TRBJ2-5, with D perhaps matching TRBD2 (7 bases). The CDR3 extends over 14 amino acids. With 5 bases removed from V and 5 bases from J, the gap between germline ends came to 15 bases. Per germline, CDR1 LNHDA and CDR2 SQIVND (reference sequence). In nucleotides, the CDR3 is TGTGCCAGTAGTCTGGGGGGGCGCTGGGAGACCCAGTACTTC. Translation: CASSLGGRWETQYF.

The genes are TRBV5-3 and TRBJ1-2; 7 positions agree with TRBD1. TRBV5-3 is an open reading frame whose function is uncertain. The CDR3 is 17 amino acids. V lost 0 bases to trimming and J lost 7 bases; unmatched junction nucleotides: 15. The CDR3 DNA reads as TGTGCCAGAAGCTTGGCGACAGGGAGGTCCCCTAGTGCTGGCTACACCTTC. Protein: CARSLATGRSPSAGYTF.

The chain recombines TRBV6-1 with TRBJ2-5; possible D gene TRBD2, 7 bases. Trimming took off 3 bases at V and 4 bases at J, with 15 bases between the two ends. The germline gives CDR1 MNHNS, CDR2 SASEGT. The CDR3 consists of 15 residues. CDR3 nucleotide sequence: TGTGCCAGCAGTGAGTGGGGGGGCCTTGGAGAGACCCAGTACTTC. Encoded protein: CASSEWGGLGETQYF.

The rearrangement joins TRBV20-1 to TRBJ2-5; 8 bases are a match to TRBD1. Germline lookup yields CDR1 DFQATT and CDR2 SNEGSKA (reference sequence). The CDR3 has 11 residues. CDR3 protein: CSPRQGETQYF. As DNA, the CDR3 is TGCAGCCCACGACAGGGGGAGACCCAGTACTTC.

In DNA form, the CDR3 reads TGTGCCAGCAGCCACCCAAGGGGGGCTAGCGGGAGGGGCTACGAGCAGTACTTC. Residues: CASSHPRGASGRGYEQYF. V and J are TRBV16 and TRBJ2-7, with 12 bases fitting TRBD2. V shed 3 bases and J 3 bases; nucleotides not matched to a gene: 12. Germline V gene sequence: CDR1 KGHSY, CDR2 FQNENV. CDR3 size: 18 residues.